This section outlines one T cell receptor (beta chain) sequence together with its context. CDR3 length: 18 amino acids. Germline assignment: CDR1 LNHDA and CDR2 SQIVND (reference sequence). J lost 5 bases, V lost 5 bases, and 20 bases had no gene match. The data belong to a study of T cell responses to AZD1222 COVID-19 vaccine. The assay was immunoSEQ multiplex PCR, and TCRdb's table has in-frame clones only and misses some. The data contain 80,000 to 100,000 clones, 85% to 90% of them singletons. The sequence came from an adult who received the AZD1222 COVID-19 vaccine. Material: peripheral blood, obtained 28 days after the second AZD1222 dose. This rearrangement joins TRBV19 to TRBJ2-5; 7 bases map to TRBD1. The CDR3 sequence is CASSPHPGTAPFWETQYF. CDR3 DNA: TGTGCCAGTAGTCCACACCCCGGGACAGCTCCATTTTGGGAGACCCAGTACTTC.